The rows below give T cell receptor beta chains drawn from one sample of a study of T cell changes during pregnancy in multiple sclerosis. The table came from immunoSEQ multiplex PCR; TCRdb's copy has only in-frame clones and leaves some out. The sample has about 37,000 clones; about 90% are singletons. The source was CD4+ T cells from peripheral blood mononuclear cells, collected in the third trimester of pregnancy. The receptors were sampled from a female donor in good health, enrolled as a control in a pregnancy study. Each CDR3 is given with its conserved first and last residue. A D gene is named only where the DNA matches it firmly. Expanded clones get a size class; other rows say once, few or many, or leave the size out.

>TRBJ2-1|.|TRBV6-5|.
TGTGCCAGCAGTTCAACCAGGCGGGGCTCCTACAATGAGCAGTTCTTC
CASSSTRRGSYNEQFF
>TRBJ1-2|.|TRBV18|.
TGTGCCAGCTCACCACCGTCGGGTGGCTACACCTTC
CASSPPSGGYTF
>TRBJ2-7|once|TRBV27|TRBD1
TGTGCCAGCAGTCCCACAGGGGGCTTTTACTACGAGCAGTACTTC
CASSPTGGFYYEQYF
>TRBJ2-1|.|TRBV27|.
TGTGCCAGCAGTTTCCCCGGGTCCCCGGGGAATGAGCAGTTCTTC
CASSFPGSPGNEQFF
>TRBJ2-1|.|TRBV28|TRBD2
TGTGCCAGCAGTTCCGAGCGGGGCCAGTGGTTCTTC
CASSSERGQWFF
>TRBJ2-1|.|TRBV2|TRBD2
TGTGCCAGCAGTCCCCAGGGGACTAGTAATGAGCAGTTCTTC
CASSPQGTSNEQFF
>TRBJ1-2|.|TRBV9|.
TGTGCCAGCAGCGAACACCCCGACAGAAATAACTATGGCTACACCTTC
CASSEHPDRNNYGYTF
>TRBJ2-5|few|TRBV5-6|.
TGTGCCAGCAGCTCTATAGCGGCAGGGCAAGAGACCCAGTACTTC
CASSSIAAGQETQYF
>TRBJ2-1|once|TRBV5-1|.
TGCGCCAGCAGCTTGGACTTGGGACACCATAGGCAGTTCTTC
CASSLDLGHHRQFF
>TRBJ2-7|.|TRBV30|TRBD2
TGTGCCTGGACTAGCGGAAAATACGAGCAGTACTTC
CAWTSGKYEQYF
>TRBJ2-1|.|TRBV28|.
TGTGCCAGCAGTTTGGCCGGGACAGGGGCTAGCGGGAGAGTCATTGAGCAGTTCTTC
CASSLAGTGASGRVIEQFF
>TRBJ2-5|.|TRBV28|.
TGTGCCAGCAGTTTTTCGATGAGAACCCAGTACTTC
CASSFSMRTQYF
>TRBJ2-7|.|TRBV18|TRBD2
TGTGCCAGCTCACCACCGGGACTAGCGGGGGGATTTAGCGAGCAGTACTTC
CASSPPGLAGGFSEQYF
>TRBJ2-7|.|TRBV29-1|TRBD2
TGCAGCGTGGGGGGACTAGCGGGAGTGAACTCCTACGAGCAGTACTTC
CSVGGLAGVNSYEQYF
>TRBJ2-2|.|TRBV9|TRBD1
TGTGCCAGCAGCGCCCAAGGGGGCATCACCGGGGAGCTGTTTTTT
CASSAQGGITGELFF
>TRBJ1-2|.|TRBV19|.
TGTGCCAGTAGTTCTAAACTACAGGGTACCGGCTACACCTTC
CASSSKLQGTGYTF
>TRBJ2-1|.|TRBV18|TRBD2
TGTGCCAGCCACGGGGCTAGCGGGAGCTCCTACAATGAGCAGTTCTTC
CASHGASGSSYNEQFF
>TRBJ2-1|.|TRBV27|TRBD2
TGTGCCAGCAGTCCCTGGGAGGGAAACTCGGATGAGCAGTTCTTC
CASSPWEGNSDEQFF
>TRBJ2-5|.|TRBV7-3|TRBD2
TGTGCCAGCAGCTTTGGGGCTAGCGGGACCGGGACCCAGTACTTC
CASSFGASGTGTQYF
>TRBJ1-5|.|TRBV7-6|.
TGTGCCAGCGGTCAGGGGAATCAGCCCCAGCATTTT
CASGQGNQPQHF
>TRBJ1-1|.|TRBV7-2|TRBD1
TGTGCCAGCAGATATACAGGGGGCACTGAAGCTTTCTTT
CASRYTGGTEAFF
>TRBJ1-2|.|TRBV7-9|TRBD1
TGTGCCAGCGGGACAGGGGGCAATGGCTACACCTTC
CASGTGGNGYTF
>TRBJ2-5|many|TRBV4-3|TRBD1
TGCGCCAGCAGCCAAGATGGGGACAGCCAAGAGACCCAGTACTTC
CASSQDGDSQETQYF
>TRBJ2-2|once|TRBV11-3|.
TGTGCCAGCAGCTTAGATCGCGGGCCGGGCACCGGGGAGCTGTTTTTT
CASSLDRGPGTGELFF
>TRBJ2-7|.|TRBV7-2|.
TGTGCCAGCAGCTTCAGGGGGGTTAGCTACGAGCAGTACTTC
CASSFRGVSYEQYF
>TRBJ2-7|.|TRBV19|.
TGTGCCAGTAGTGCCGGTCGCAGGGTTAATGAGCAGTACTTC
CASSAGRRVNEQYF
>TRBJ2-7|.|TRBV2|.
TGTGCCAGCGAGGACAGCCTAACCTACGAGCAGTACTTC
CASEDSLTYEQYF
>TRBJ2-6|.|TRBV18|.
TGTGCCAGCTCACCGTCCGACAGGTGGGACGTCCTGACTTTC
CASSPSDRWDVLTF
>TRBJ2-1|once|TRBV4-3|.
TGCGCCAGCAGCCAATTTAGTTACGATGAGCAGTTCTTC
CASSQFSYDEQFF
>TRBJ2-3|once|TRBV6-5|TRBD2
TGTGCCAGCAGTTACAAGGGACTAGCGGGAGATACGCAGTATTTT
CASSYKGLAGDTQYF
>TRBJ2-5|.|TRBV7-9|TRBD1
TGTGCCAGCAGCCATGGGACAGGGAAAGAGACCCAGTACTTC
CASSHGTGKETQYF
>TRBJ2-4|.|TRBV4-1|TRBD1
TGCGCCAGCAGCCAAGGACAGGGGCCCTTTCAGTACTTC
CASSQGQGPFQYF
>TRBJ2-7|.|TRBV7-2|TRBD2
TGTGCCAGCAGCTTAGCGTGGGAGGGGACCTACGAGCAGTACTTC
CASSLAWEGTYEQYF
>TRBJ1-5|.|TRBV10-2|.
TGCGCCAGCAGTGATGGGCAGGGATGGATTCAGCCCCAGCATTTT
CASSDGQGWIQPQHF
>TRBJ2-3|.|TRBV2|.
TGTGCCAGCAGTGGACTGAGCCCCTCCACAGATACGCAGTATTTT
CASSGLSPSTDTQYF
>TRBJ1-5|.|TRBV7-7|TRBD1
TGTGCTAGCAGCTTGGGACAGTATAGCAATCAGCCCCAGCATTTT
CASSLGQYSNQPQHF
>TRBJ2-1|.|TRBV18|TRBD2
TGTGCCAGCTCACCACTAATAGCGGGGGGCCTGAATGAGCAGTTCTTC
CASSPLIAGGLNEQFF